The 9 T cell receptor beta chains below all came from one sample that was sequenced in a study of blood T cell repertoires in COVID-19. This table comes from immunoSEQ multiplex PCR, and its TCRdb copy is limited to in-frame clones, with some not included. Of some 150,000 clones listed, over 70% are singletons. Sample: PBMCs or T cells enriched from blood (not recorded which). The receptor set was obtained from a woman aged 45-65 years in a cohort exposed to, infected with or recovered from COVID-19 (not recorded which).

The genes are TRBV4-1 and TRBJ2-1; 7 bases align to TRBD1. Germline V gene sequence: CDR1 MGHRA, CDR2 YSYEKL. Losses at the gene ends were 1 base for V and 13 bases for J; bases not matched to a gene: 7. This CDR3 contains 13 residues. The CDR3 loop is CASSQGVQGLQFF. In DNA, the CDR3 is TGCGCCAGCAGCCAAGGGGTACAGGGGTTACAGTTCTTC.

This chain connects TRBV28 to TRBJ1-3; 8 bases map to TRBD1. CDR3 size: 15 residues. Looked up from germline, CDR1 is MDHEN and CDR2 is SYDVKM. J was trimmed by 4 bases and V by 3 bases; bases with no gene match: 5. CDR3 loop: CASSFQGAWGNTIYF. Written as DNA, the CDR3 is TGTGCCAGCAGTTTCCAGGGGGCTTGGGGAAACACCATATATTTT.

This clone was observed a handful of times. The chain links TRBV7-2 to TRBJ2-7, with D perhaps TRBD2 (5 bases). The CDR3 runs 16 residues. With 1 base removed from V and 0 bases from J, the gap between germline ends came to 13 bases. Germline CDR1 reads SGHTA; CDR2 reads FQGNSA. CDR3 loop: CASSLVLAISSYEQYF. Here the CDR3 DNA reads TGTGCCAGCAGCTTAGTGTTAGCGATTAGCTCCTACGAGCAGTACTTC.

The genes are TRBV29-1 and TRBJ2-3; D perhaps matches TRBD1 (5 bases). V dropped 1 base and J dropped 4 bases, with 9 bases sitting between them. The germline CDR1 and CDR2 sequences are SQVTM and ANQGSEA. The CDR3 has 13 amino acids. In nucleotides, the CDR3 is TGCAGCGTTGAAGGCAGGGTTGCAGATACGCAGTATTTT. Translation: CSVEGRVADTQYF.

This rearrangement joins TRBV30 to TRBJ2-7, with 9 bases matching TRBD1. With 5 bases clipped from V and 2 bases from J, the junction kept 7 bases outside the gene matches. Germline V gene data show CDR1 as GTSNPN and CDR2 as SVGIG (reference sequence). The CDR3 runs 14 residues. CDR3 nucleotide sequence: TGTGCCTGGCAAGTAGACAGGGGGGCCTACGAGCAGTACTTC. Protein: CAWQVDRGAYEQYF.

J is TRBJ2-3 and V is TRBV5-1, with D possibly TRBD1 on 5 matching bases. The CDR3 consists of 17 residues. V gave up 0 bases and J gave up 0 bases, with 14 bases separating them. Germline CDR1 reads SGHRS; CDR2 reads YFSETQ. The chain's CDR3 is CASSLARQSTSTDTQYF. CDR3 DNA sequence: TGCGCCAGCAGCTTGGCTAGACAGTCGACTAGCACAGATACGCAGTATTTT. Combining the CDR3 with reference TRBV5-1 and TRBJ2-3 gives the whole variable domain KAGVTQTPRYLIKTRGQQVTLSCSPISGHRSVSWYQQTPGQGLQFLFEYFSETQRNKGNFPGRFSGRQFSNSRSEMNVSTLELGDSALYLCASSLARQSTSTDTQYFGPGTRLTVL.

The V gene is TRBV18, the J gene TRBJ2-7, with 10 nucleotides matching TRBD1. Germline loops: CDR1 KGHSH, CDR2 LQKENI. The CDR3 spans 18 residues. Trimming removed 3 bases from V and 0 bases from J; junction bases left unmatched: 11. The CDR3 here is CASSPIGTGAPNSYEQYF. The CDR3 DNA follows: TGTGCCAGCTCACCGATCGGGACAGGGGCTCCCAACTCCTACGAGCAGTACTTC. Using reference TRBV18 and TRBJ2-7 for the parts outside the CDR3, the full variable domain is NAGVMQNPRHLVRRRGQEARLRCSPMKGHSHVYWYRQLPEEGLKFMVYLQKENIIDESGMPKERFSAEFPKEGPSILRIQQVVRGDSAAYFCASSPIGTGAPNSYEQYFGPGTRLTVT.

The chain is built from TRBV4-2 and TRBJ1-1; no clear D gene. CDR1 is LGHNA and CDR2 is YNFKEQ in the germline V gene. The CDR3 length is 13 residues. V shed 8 bases and J shed 1 base, with 11 bases lying between them. The CDR3: CASGIGQNTEAFF. CDR3 nucleotide sequence: TGTGCCAGCGGTATTGGGCAGAACACTGAAGCTTTCTTT.

The J gene is TRBJ2-7, the V gene TRBV3-1 (or the pseudogene TRBV3-2); D not certain. In germline, CDR1 is LGHDT, CDR2 YNNKEL (reference sequence). Deletions cut 1 base from V and 3 bases from J, with 13 bases between. The CDR3 runs to 15 residues. CDR3 amino acids: CASSQGAMALYEQYF. CDR3 in DNA: TGTGCCAGCAGCCAAGGGGCGATGGCCCTCTACGAGCAGTACTTC.